A single T cell receptor beta chain is shown here with its context. This entry belongs to a study of shared clonotypes between healthy human individuals. Germline V gene lookup returns CDR1 SGHRS and CDR2 YFSETQ. Trimming left V 2 bases short and J 3 bases short, with 11 bases between. The length of the CDR3 is 15 residues. All donors were Caucasian adults living in Nashville, Tennessee. Splitting of CD4+ cells produced CD45RA+ naive and CD45RA-negative memory subsets. This table comes from immunoSEQ multiplex PCR, and its TCRdb copy is limited to in-frame clones, with some not included. The repertoire consists of 2 million to 2.5 million clones, with approximately 95% occurring once and the leading ten covering 0.13%.

The TCR was taken from a man aged 18 to 29 in good health. Sequencing was done on a sample of naive CD4+ T cells sorted from blood. Subset of the sample: CD45RA+ positively selected. The rearrangement uses TRBV5-1 and TRBJ2-2, with a tentative D call TRBD2 (6 bases). CDR3: CASSFGRDYTGELFF. In DNA, the CDR3 is TGCGCCAGCAGCTTCGGTAGGGACTACACCGGGGAGCTGTTTTTT.